Here is one TCR beta chain with its context. V lost 3 bases and J lost 2, with 8 bases in between. The length of the CDR3 is 14 residues. In germline, CDR1 is MGHRA, CDR2 YSYEKL. TCRdb's copy holds only in-frame clones and misses some; the assay was immunoSEQ multiplex PCR. The sample lists about 120,000 clones, around 90% occurring once. The source of the sample is a study of control samples from healthy donors and cancer patients. Sequenced sample: blood. V usage is TRBV4-1 and J usage is TRBJ2-1; weak D call: TRBD1 (6 bases). The sequence was collected from a man between 45 and 60 years old in good health. The CDR3, as DNA: TGCGCCAGCAGCCAGAGGGACACCTACAATGAGCAGTTCTTC. This translates into CASSQRDTYNEQFF.